A selection of T cell receptor beta chains follows, all from one sample in a study of blood T cell repertoires in COVID-19. This table comes from immunoSEQ multiplex PCR, and its TCRdb copy is limited to in-frame clones, with some not included. The data hold approximately 13,000 clones, with around three quarters observed a single time. Input material: peripheral blood. Receptors were obtained from a man in his 60s with COVID-19, enrolled during active disease. CDR3s include the opening cysteine and the closing phenylalanine or tryptophan. Fields, in order: V gene, D gene, J gene, clone size, CDR3 protein, CDR3 DNA. A D gene is named only where the DNA matches it firmly. Some rows have no size entry. The others give once, few or many, or a class for an expanded clone.

TRBV7-9	.	TRBJ1-5	.	CASSARTGNQPQHF	TGTGCCAGCAGCGCGCGGACAGGCAATCAGCCCCAGCATTTT
TRBV3-1/TRBV3-2	TRBD2	TRBJ2-2	.	CASSQERSGASGLFGTGELFF	TGTGCCAGCAGCCAAGAGAGGAGTGGGGCTAGCGGCCTATTCGGAACCGGGGAGCTGTTTTTT
TRBV7-3	TRBD2	TRBJ2-1	few	CASSPRGLADHYNEQFF	TGTGCCAGCAGCCCGCGTGGGCTAGCGGACCACTACAATGAGCAGTTCTTC
TRBV19	.	TRBJ1-1	few	CASSMLPQMNTEAFF	TGTGCCAGTAGTATGTTGCCGCAGATGAACACTGAAGCTTTCTTT
TRBV27	TRBD1	TRBJ1-6	once	CASSLLEGAYSPLHF	TGTGCCAGCAGTTTACTGGAGGGGGCCTATTCACCCCTCCACTTT
TRBV6-5	.	TRBJ2-5	.	CASSYGGQETQYF	TGTGCCAGCAGTTACGGGGGGCAAGAGACCCAGTACTTC
TRBV5-4	.	TRBJ2-4	.	CASSSGGMTKNIQYF	TGTGCCAGCAGCTCAGGGGGGATGACCAAAAACATTCAGTACTTC
TRBV7-9	TRBD1	TRBJ2-5	few	CASSSPRDRGEETQYF	TGTGCCAGCAGCTCCCCCAGGGACAGGGGGGAAGAGACCCAGTACTTC
TRBV28	.	TRBJ1-1	.	CASTSTRASAFF	TGTGCCAGCACCTCGACCAGGGCGAGCGCTTTCTTT
TRBV9	.	TRBJ2-1	once	CASSIRVESFQGHEQFF	TGTGCCAGCAGCATACGTGTTGAATCCTTCCAGGGGCATGAGCAGTTCTTC
TRBV9	TRBD1	TRBJ2-7	.	CASSVGGLTQGAIYEQYF	TGTGCCAGCAGCGTAGGAGGGTTAACACAGGGGGCGATCTACGAGCAGTACTTC
TRBV19	TRBD2	TRBJ2-1	.	CASSIISGTGWLF	TGTGCCAGTAGTATTATTAGCGGGACCGGCTGGCTCTTC
TRBV29-1	TRBD1	TRBJ1-2	.	CSVGTGVRYGYTF	TGCAGCGTTGGGACAGGGGTTAGGTATGGCTACACCTTC
TRBV10-3	.	TRBJ1-3	.	CAISESDTGNTIYF	TGTGCCATCAGTGAGAGTGACACCGGAAACACCATATATTTT
TRBV10-3	.	TRBJ1-1	few	CAISEPAGTEAFF	TGTGCCATCAGTGAGCCAGCGGGCACTGAAGCTTTCTTT
TRBV5-6	TRBD1	TRBJ2-1	.	CASRRDSSYNEQFF	TGTGCCAGCAGAAGGGACAGCTCCTACAATGAGCAGTTCTTC